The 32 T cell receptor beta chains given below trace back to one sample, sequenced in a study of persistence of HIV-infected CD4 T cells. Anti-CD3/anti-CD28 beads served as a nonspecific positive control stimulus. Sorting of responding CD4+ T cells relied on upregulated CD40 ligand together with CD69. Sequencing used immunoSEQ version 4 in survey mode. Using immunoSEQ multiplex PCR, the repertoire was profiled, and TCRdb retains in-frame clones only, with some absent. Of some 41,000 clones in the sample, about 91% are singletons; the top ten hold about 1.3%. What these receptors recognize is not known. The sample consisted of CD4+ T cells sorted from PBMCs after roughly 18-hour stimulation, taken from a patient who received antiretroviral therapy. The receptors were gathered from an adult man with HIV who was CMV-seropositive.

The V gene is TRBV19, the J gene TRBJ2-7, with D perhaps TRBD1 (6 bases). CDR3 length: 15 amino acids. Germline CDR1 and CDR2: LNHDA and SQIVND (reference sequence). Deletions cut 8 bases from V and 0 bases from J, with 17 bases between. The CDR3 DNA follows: TGTGCCAGTCAGCGCCCAGGGGCCAGCTCCTACGAGCAGTACTTC. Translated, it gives CASQRPGASSYEQYF.

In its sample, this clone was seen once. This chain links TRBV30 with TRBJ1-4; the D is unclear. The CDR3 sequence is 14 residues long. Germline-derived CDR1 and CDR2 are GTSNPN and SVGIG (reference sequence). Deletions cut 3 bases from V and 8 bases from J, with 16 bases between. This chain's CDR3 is CAWSPPGLGEKLFF. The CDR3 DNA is TGTGCCTGGAGCCCTCCGGGTTTAGGGGAAAAACTGTTTTTT.

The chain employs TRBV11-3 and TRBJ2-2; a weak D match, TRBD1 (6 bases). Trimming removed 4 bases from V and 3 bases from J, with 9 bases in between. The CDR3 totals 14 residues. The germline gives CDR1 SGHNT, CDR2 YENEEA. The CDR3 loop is CASSSGQYTGELFF. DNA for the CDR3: TGTGCCAGCAGCTCGGGACAATACACCGGGGAGCTGTTTTTT.

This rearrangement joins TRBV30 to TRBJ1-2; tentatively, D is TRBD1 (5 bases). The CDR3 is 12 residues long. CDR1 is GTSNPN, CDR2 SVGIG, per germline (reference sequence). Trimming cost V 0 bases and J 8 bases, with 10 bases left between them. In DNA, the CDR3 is TGTGCCTGGAGTGTGGGGGGGAGCGGCTACACCTTC. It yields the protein CAWSVGGSGYTF.

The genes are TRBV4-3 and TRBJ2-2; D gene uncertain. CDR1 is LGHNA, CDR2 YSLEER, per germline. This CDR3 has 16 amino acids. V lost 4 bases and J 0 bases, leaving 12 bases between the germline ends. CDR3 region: CASSLFSVANTGELFF. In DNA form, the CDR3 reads TGCGCCAGCAGCCTTTTCTCAGTTGCGAACACCGGGGAGCTGTTTTTT.

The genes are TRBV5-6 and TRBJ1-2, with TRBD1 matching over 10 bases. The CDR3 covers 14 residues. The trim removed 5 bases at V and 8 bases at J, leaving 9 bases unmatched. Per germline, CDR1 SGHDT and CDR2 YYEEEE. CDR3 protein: CASRKTGGQRGYTF. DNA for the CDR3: TGTGCCAGCAGGAAGACAGGGGGCCAGAGGGGCTACACCTTC.

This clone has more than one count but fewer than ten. CDR3 protein: CSVEEFGAYEQYF. The CDR3 DNA reads as TGCAGCGTTGAAGAGTTTGGAGCCTACGAGCAGTACTTC. The chain carries TRBV29-1 and TRBJ2-7; D remains ambiguous. CDR1 SQVTM and CDR2 ANQGSEA come from the germline V gene. The CDR3 has 13 residues. V was clipped by 0 bases and J by 2 bases, with 8 bases between them.

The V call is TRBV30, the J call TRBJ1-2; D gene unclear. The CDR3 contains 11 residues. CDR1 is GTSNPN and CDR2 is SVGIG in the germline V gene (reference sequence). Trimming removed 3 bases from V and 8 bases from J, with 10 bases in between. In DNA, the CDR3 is TGTGCCTGGAGGCCACGTCGCGGCTACACCTTC. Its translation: CAWRPRRGYTF.

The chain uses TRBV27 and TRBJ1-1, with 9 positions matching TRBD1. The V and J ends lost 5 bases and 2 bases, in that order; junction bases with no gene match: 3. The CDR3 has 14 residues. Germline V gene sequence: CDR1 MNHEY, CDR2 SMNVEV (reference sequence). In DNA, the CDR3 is TGTGCCAGCAGTACAGGGGGCTCTAACACTGAAGCTTTCTTT. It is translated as CASSTGGSNTEAFF.

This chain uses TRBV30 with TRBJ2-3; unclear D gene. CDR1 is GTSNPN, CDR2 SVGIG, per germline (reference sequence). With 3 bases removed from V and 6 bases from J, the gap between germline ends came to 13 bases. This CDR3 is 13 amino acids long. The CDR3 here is CAWRPVLSDTQYF. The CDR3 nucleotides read TGTGCCTGGAGGCCGGTCCTATCGGATACGCAGTATTTT.

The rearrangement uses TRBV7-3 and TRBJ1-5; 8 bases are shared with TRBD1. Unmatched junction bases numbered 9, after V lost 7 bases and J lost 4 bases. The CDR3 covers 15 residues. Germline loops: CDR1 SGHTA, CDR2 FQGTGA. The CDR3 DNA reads TGTGCCAGCAACCCCCCCAGGGGGCGGAATCAGCCCCAGCATTTT. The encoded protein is CASNPPRGRNQPQHF.

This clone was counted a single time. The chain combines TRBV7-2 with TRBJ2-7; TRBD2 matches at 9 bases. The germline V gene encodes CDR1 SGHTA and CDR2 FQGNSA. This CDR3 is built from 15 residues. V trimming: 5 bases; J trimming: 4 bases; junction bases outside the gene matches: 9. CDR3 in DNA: TGTGCCAGCAGCATGTCTGCGGGAGGGCCTTACGAGCAGTACTTC. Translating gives CASSMSAGGPYEQYF.

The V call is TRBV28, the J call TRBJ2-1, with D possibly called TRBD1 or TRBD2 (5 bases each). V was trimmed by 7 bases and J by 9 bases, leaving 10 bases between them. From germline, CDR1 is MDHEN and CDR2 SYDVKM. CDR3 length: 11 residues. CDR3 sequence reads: CASTRGREQFF. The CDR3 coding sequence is TGTGCCAGCACCCGGGGCCGTGAGCAGTTCTTC. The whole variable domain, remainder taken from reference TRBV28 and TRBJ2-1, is DVKVTQSSRYLVKRTGEKVFLECVQDMDHENMFWYRQDPGLGLRLIYFSYDVKMKEKGDIPEGYSVSREKKERFSLILESASTNQTSMYLCASTRGREQFFGPGTRLTVL.

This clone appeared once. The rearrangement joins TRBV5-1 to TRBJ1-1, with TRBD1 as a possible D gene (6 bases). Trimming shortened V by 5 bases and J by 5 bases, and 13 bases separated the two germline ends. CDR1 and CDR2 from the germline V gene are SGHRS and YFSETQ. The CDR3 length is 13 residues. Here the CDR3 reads CASRAGDKTEAFF. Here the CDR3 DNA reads TGCGCCAGCAGGGCAGGGGATAAAACTGAAGCTTTCTTT.

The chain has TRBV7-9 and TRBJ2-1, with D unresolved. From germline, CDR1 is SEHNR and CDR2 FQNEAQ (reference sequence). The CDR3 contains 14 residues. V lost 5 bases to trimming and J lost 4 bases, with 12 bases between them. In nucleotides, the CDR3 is TGTGCCAGCAGCCTTTCTTCACGTTACAATGAGCAGTTCTTC. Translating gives CASSLSSRYNEQFF.

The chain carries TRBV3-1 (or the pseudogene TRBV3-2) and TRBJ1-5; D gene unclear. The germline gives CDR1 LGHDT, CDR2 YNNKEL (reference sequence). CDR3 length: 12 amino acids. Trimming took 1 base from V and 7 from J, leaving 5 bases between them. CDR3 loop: CASSQGKQPQHF. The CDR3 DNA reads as TGTGCCAGCAGCCAAGGGAAACAGCCCCAGCATTTT.

This CDR3 is CASTDSHYGYTF. As DNA, the CDR3 is TGTGCCAGCACCGACAGTCACTATGGCTACACCTTC. The rearrangement uses TRBV28 and TRBJ1-2; D possibly corresponds to TRBD1 (5 bases). CDR3 size: 12 residues. Germline-derived CDR1 and CDR2 are MDHEN and SYDVKM. V was cut by 7 bases and J by 3 bases, with 9 bases left in between.

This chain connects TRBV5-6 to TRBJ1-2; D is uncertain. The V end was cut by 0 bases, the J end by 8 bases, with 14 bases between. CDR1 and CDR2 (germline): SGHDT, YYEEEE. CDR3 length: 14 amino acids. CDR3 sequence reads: CASSLAWRSDGYTF. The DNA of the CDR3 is TGTGCCAGCAGCTTGGCCTGGAGGAGCGACGGCTACACCTTC.

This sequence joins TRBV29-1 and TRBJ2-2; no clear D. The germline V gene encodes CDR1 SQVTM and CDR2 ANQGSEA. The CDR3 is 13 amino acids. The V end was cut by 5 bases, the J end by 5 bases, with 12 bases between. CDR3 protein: CSVTVFRTGELFF. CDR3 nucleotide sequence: TGCAGCGTTACAGTGTTCAGGACCGGGGAGCTGTTTTTT.

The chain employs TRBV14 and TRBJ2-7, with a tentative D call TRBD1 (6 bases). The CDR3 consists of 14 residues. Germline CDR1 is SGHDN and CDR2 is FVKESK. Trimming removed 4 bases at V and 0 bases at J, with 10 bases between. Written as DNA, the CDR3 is TGTGCCAGCAGCCCTACAGGGAGCTCCTACGAGCAGTACTTC. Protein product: CASSPTGSSYEQYF.

CDR3 protein: CASRLRDSSGNTIYF. Here the CDR3 DNA reads TGTGCCAGCAGGCTCCGGGACAGCTCTGGAAACACCATATATTTT. This chain connects TRBV3-1 (or the pseudogene TRBV3-2) to TRBJ1-3; 7 positions match TRBD1. V was clipped by 6 bases and J by 0 bases; unmatched bases: 5. Germline CDR1 is LGHDT and CDR2 is YNNKEL (reference sequence). The CDR3 loop spans 15 amino acids.

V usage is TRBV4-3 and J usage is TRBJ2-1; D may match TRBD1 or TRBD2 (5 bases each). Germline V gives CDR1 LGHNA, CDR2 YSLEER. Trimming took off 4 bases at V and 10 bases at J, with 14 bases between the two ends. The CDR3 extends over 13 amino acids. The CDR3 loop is CASSPGRGEEQFF. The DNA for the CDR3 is TGCGCCAGCAGCCCCGGAAGGGGAGAGGAGCAGTTCTTC.

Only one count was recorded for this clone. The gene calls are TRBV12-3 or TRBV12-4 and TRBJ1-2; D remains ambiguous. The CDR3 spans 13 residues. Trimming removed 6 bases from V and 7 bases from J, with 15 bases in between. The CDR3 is CASSFGTRGGYTF. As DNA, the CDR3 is TGTGCCAGCAGCTTCGGAACCCGGGGTGGCTACACCTTC.

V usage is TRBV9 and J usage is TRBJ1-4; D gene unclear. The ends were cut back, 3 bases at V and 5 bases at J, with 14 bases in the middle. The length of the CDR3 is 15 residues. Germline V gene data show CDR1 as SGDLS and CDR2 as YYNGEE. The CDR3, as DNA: TGTGCCAGCAGCGCGAGACCGGGAGCAAATGAAAAACTGTTTTTT. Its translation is CASSARPGANEKLFF.

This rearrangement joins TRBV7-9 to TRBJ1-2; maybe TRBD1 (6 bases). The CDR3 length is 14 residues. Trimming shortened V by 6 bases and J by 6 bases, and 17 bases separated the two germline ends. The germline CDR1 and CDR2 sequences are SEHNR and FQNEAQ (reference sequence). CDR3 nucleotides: TGTGCCAGCAGAAGTTCCAGGGGACTAGATGGCTACACCTTC. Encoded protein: CASRSSRGLDGYTF.

The CDR3 here is CASSTGDTRQEKLFF. The CDR3 region has the DNA TGTGCCAGTAGTACGGGGGACACAAGACAAGAAAAACTGTTTTTT. This rearrangement joins TRBV19 to TRBJ1-4; weak D call: TRBD1 (6 bases). From germline, CDR1 is LNHDA and CDR2 SQIVND (reference sequence). This CDR3 is 15 amino acids long. Trimming took off 4 bases at V and 8 bases at J, with 17 bases between the two ends.

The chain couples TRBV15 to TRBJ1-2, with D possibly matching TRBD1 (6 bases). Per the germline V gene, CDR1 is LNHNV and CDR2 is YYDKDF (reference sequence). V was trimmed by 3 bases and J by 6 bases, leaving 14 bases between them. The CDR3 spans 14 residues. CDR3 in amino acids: CATSRGQKGDGYTF. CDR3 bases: TGTGCCACCAGCAGGGGACAAAAAGGGGATGGCTACACCTTC.

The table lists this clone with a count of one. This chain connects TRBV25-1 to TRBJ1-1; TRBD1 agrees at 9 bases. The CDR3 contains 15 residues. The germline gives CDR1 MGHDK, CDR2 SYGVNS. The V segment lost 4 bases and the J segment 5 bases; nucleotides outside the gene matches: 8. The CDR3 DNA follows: TGTGCCAGCAGTGTAACAGGGGGCGCGAAGACTGAAGCTTTCTTT. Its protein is CASSVTGGAKTEAFF.

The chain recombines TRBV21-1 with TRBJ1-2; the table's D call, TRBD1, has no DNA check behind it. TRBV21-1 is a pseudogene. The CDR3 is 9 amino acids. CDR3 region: CASTGWYTF. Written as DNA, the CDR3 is TGTGCCAGTACAGGGTGGTACACCTTC.

The CDR3 protein is CASSWREGLETQYF. DNA of the CDR3: TGTGCCAGCAGTTGGAGGGAGGGCCTCGAGACCCAGTACTTC. The V call is TRBV6-2 or TRBV6-3, the J call TRBJ2-5; 7 bases match TRBD2. This CDR3 spans 14 amino acids. In germline, CDR1 is MNHEY, CDR2 SVGEGT. J lost 5 bases, V lost 4 bases, and 7 bases had no gene match.

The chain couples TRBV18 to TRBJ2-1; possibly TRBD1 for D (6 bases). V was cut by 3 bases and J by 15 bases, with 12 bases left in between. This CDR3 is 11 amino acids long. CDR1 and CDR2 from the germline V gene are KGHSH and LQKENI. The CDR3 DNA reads TGTGCCAGCTCACCGGACAGAGACCTGTTCTTC. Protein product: CASSPDRDLFF.

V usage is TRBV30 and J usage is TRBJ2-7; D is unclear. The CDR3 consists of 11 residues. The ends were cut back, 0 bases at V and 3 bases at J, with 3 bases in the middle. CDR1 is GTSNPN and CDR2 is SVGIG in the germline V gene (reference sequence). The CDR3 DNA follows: TGTGCCTGGAGTGTAGGCTACGAGCAGTACTTC. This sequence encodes CAWSVGYEQYF.